This T cell receptor beta chain was sequenced in a study of neurological immune-mediated disorders. Time point defined: longitudinal time-point 3. V lost 4 bases and J 2 bases, leaving 15 bases between the germline ends. Germline lookup yields CDR1 SQVTM and CDR2 ANQGSEA. The length of the CDR3 is 14 residues. By sample share, this clonotype is medium-sized. cDNA synthesis was performed by 5'RACE with 10-nucleotide random UMIs. Via MiXCR, TCRdb re-called the 5' RACE reads, giving one row per CDR3 protein. The repertoire consists of roughly 48,000 distinct CDR3 sequences, with roughly 12% occurring once and the leading ten covering approximately 10%.

This sequence was found in a male donor with HTLV-1-associated myelopathy (HAM/TSP). The source material was PBMCs. This chain links TRBV29-1 with TRBJ2-7; D is possibly TRBD1 (5 bases). CDR3 protein: CSVVRSDSPYEQYF. The CDR3 nucleotides are TGCAGCGTTGTACGATCCGACAGTCCCTACGAGCAGTACTTC.